This entry lists 10 T cell receptor beta chains sequenced from one sample in a study of T cell repertoires in cytomegalovirus infection. TCRdb called the reads again in MiXCR, with one record for every CDR3 protein. In the table there are about 160,000 distinct CDR3 sequences, about a fifth of which are singletons. These TCRs are of unknown antigen specificity. The material was CD8+ T cells from cultured PBMCs, obtained from culture after CMV antigen stimulation. All receptors come from a human donor in good health (CMV status not recorded). Some clones in this sample may be carry-over from other donors' samples.

This clonotype was seen a handful of times. J is TRBJ1-3 and V is TRBV11-2; D not resolved. V was shortened by 1 base and J by 0 bases, with 13 bases between the two germline ends. CDR1 and CDR2 from the germline V gene are SGHAT and FQNNGV. CDR3 length equals 17 residues. Here the CDR3 DNA reads TGTGCCAGCAGCTTAGTGCCCACTGCTTACTCTGGAAACACCATATATTTT. Its translation is CASSLVPTAYSGNTIYF.

This clonotype was seen only a few times. The chain combines TRBV6-2 or TRBV6-3 with TRBJ2-7; 10 nucleotides align to TRBD1. V lost 6 bases and J lost 1; bases outside the gene matches: 6. The CDR3 loop spans 15 amino acids. CDR1 MNHEY and CDR2 SVGEGT come from the germline V gene. The CDR3 bases are TGTGCCAGCAGCCACGACAGGGGGCCTTCCTACGAGCAGTACTTC. Its translation is CASSHDRGPSYEQYF.

The V gene is TRBV11-2, the J gene TRBJ1-1; a weak D match, TRBD1 (6 bases). The V end lost 5 bases, the J end lost 5 bases, and 18 bases lay between the germline ends. Germline V gene sequence: CDR1 SGHAT, CDR2 FQNNGV. This CDR3 contains 15 residues. The CDR3 here is CASSRPGGARTEAFF. CDR3 DNA sequence: TGTGCCAGCAGCCGCCCCGGGGGCGCGAGAACTGAAGCTTTCTTT.

V gene TRBV6-2 or TRBV6-3 combines with J gene TRBJ1-1; no reliable D call. Trimming removed 6 bases at V and 1 base at J, with 9 bases between. The germline CDR1 and CDR2 sequences are MNHEY and SVGEGT. This CDR3 has 13 amino acids. Written as DNA, the CDR3 is TGTGCCAGCAGACTCCTAGGGAACACTGAAGCTTTCTTT. This translates into CASRLLGNTEAFF.

The rearrangement uses TRBV15 and TRBJ1-2; unclear D gene. Germline V gene lookup returns CDR1 LNHNV and CDR2 YYDKDF (reference sequence). The CDR3 totals 15 residues. The ends were cut back, 3 bases at V and 5 bases at J, with 16 bases in the middle. The CDR3 protein is CATSSRAERRYGYTF. Here the CDR3 DNA reads TGTGCCACCAGCAGTCGTGCCGAAAGGAGATATGGCTACACCTTC.

Of note for this clonotype: A junction boundary mismatches the germline segment, possibly from a read error. The chain uses TRBV27 and TRBJ1-2; D remains ambiguous. This CDR3 is built from 12 residues. CDR1 is MNHEY, CDR2 SMNVEV, per germline (reference sequence). The CDR3 sequence: CDSSTGFDGYTF. The CDR3 coding sequence is TGTGACAGCAGTACGGGGTTCGATGGCTACACCTTC.

This clonotype turned up a few times. The chain has TRBV7-9 and TRBJ2-5; the D gene is possibly TRBD1 (6 bases). The CDR3 has 14 amino acids. V was cut by 3 bases and J by 5 bases, with 13 bases left in between. CDR1 and CDR2 (germline): SEHNR, FQNEAQ (reference sequence). CDR3 sequence reads: CASSLGQASETQYF. Written as DNA, the CDR3 is TGTGCCAGCAGCTTGGGACAAGCCAGCGAGACCCAGTACTTC.

The V call is TRBV7-6, the J call TRBJ1-1; 7 bases line up with TRBD1. Losses at the gene ends were 1 base for V and 1 base for J; bases not matched to a gene: 6. Germline CDR1 reads SGHVS; CDR2 reads FNYEAQ. The CDR3 has 16 residues. CDR3: CASSLDRRGGNTEAFF. The CDR3 DNA reads as TGTGCCAGCAGCTTAGACCGCAGGGGGGGGAACACTGAAGCTTTCTTT.

The chain is built from TRBV10-2 and TRBJ2-7, with unresolved D. In germline, CDR1 is WSHSY, CDR2 SAAADI. The CDR3 extends over 12 amino acids. V was shortened by 11 bases and J by 5 bases, with 16 bases between the two germline ends. CDR3 amino acids: CASSPGEDEQYF. Written as DNA, the CDR3 is TGCGCCTCCTCTCCCGGAGAGGACGAGCAGTACTTC.

This clonotype was counted a few times. The chain carries TRBV18 and TRBJ1-2; perhaps TRBD1 as D (6 bases). Germline lookup yields CDR1 KGHSH and CDR2 LQKENI. The V end lost 6 bases, the J end lost 8 bases, and 19 bases lay between the germline ends. The CDR3 runs to 14 residues. The chain's CDR3 is CASSETGSPEGYTF. The CDR3 nucleotides are TGTGCCAGCTCGGAAACAGGGTCCCCGGAGGGCTACACCTTC. The entire variable domain, with the rest obtained from reference TRBV18 and TRBJ1-2, is as follows: NAGVMQNPRHLVRRRGQEARLRCSPMKGHSHVYWYRQLPEEGLKFMVYLQKENIIDESGMPKERFSAEFPKEGPSILRIQQVVRGDSAAYFCASSETGSPEGYTFGSGTRLTVV.